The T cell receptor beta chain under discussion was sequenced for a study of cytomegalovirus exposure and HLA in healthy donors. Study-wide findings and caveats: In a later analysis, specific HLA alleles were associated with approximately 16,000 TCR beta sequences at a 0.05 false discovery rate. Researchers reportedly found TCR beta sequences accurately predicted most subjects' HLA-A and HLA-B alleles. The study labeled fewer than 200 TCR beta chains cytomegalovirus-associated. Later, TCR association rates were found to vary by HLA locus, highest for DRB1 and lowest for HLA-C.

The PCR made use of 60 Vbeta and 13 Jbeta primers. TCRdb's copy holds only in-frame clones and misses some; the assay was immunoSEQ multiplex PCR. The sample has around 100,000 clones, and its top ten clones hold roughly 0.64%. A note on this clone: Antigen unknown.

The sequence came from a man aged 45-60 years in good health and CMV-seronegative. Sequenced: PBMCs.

The CDR3 DNA sequence: TGTGCCAGCAGCTCGCAAGGACAAGCGAACACTGAAGCTTTCTTT. Its translation is CASSSQGQANTEAFF. The chain is built from TRBV11-3 and TRBJ1-1; tentatively, D is TRBD1 (5 bases). Trimming took off 4 bases at V and 1 base at J, with 13 bases between the two ends. The length of the CDR3 is 15 residues. Looked up from germline, CDR1 is SGHNT and CDR2 is YENEEA.